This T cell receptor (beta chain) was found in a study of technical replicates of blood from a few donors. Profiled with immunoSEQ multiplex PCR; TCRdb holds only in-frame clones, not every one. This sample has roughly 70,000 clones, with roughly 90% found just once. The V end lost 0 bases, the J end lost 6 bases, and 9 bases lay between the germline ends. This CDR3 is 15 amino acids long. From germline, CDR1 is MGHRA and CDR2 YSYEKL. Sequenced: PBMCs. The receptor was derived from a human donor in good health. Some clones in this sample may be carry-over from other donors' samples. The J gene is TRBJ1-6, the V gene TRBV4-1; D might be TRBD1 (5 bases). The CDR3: CASSQDQGPNSPLHF. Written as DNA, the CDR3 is TGCGCCAGCAGCCAAGACCAGGGTCCTAATTCACCCCTCCACTTT.